Listed below are T cell receptor beta chains from one sample, sequenced in a study of shared clonotypes between healthy human individuals. Using immunoSEQ multiplex PCR, the repertoire was profiled, and TCRdb retains in-frame clones only, with some absent. Among more than 500,000 clones listed, approximately 95% were seen once. The source material was naive CD4+ T cells sorted from blood. The receptors come from a woman younger than 45 in good health. Both conserved end residues are part of each CDR3. The order of the fields is J gene, clone size, D gene, V gene, CDR3 length, CDR3 DNA, CDR3 protein. The D gene is left open where the match is weak. Size tells how often a clone was seen (once, few, many) or the class of an expanded clone, and some rows leave it out.

J gene: TRBJ1-1; clone size: NA; D gene: NA; V gene: TRBV10-1; CDR3 length: 15; CDR3 DNA: TGCGCCAGCAGTGAGTCTGGGCTCCGGGGAGGTGAAGCTTTCTTT; CDR3 protein: CASSESGLRGGEAFF
J gene: TRBJ2-7; clone size: once; D gene: NA; V gene: TRBV28; CDR3 length: 12; CDR3 DNA: TGTGCCAGCAGCGTGCTCTCCTACGAGCAGTACTTC; CDR3 protein: CASSVLSYEQYF
J gene: TRBJ1-1; clone size: NA; D gene: TRBD1; V gene: TRBV7-2; CDR3 length: 13; CDR3 DNA: TGTGCCAGCAGCCGCCGGGACAGGGCGTTAGCTTTCTTT; CDR3 protein: CASSRRDRALAFF
J gene: TRBJ2-3; clone size: NA; D gene: NA; V gene: TRBV19; CDR3 length: 14; CDR3 DNA: TGTGCCAGTAGTTCTCAAGCTAGCACAGATACGCAGTATTTT; CDR3 protein: CASSSQASTDTQYF
J gene: TRBJ2-2; clone size: NA; D gene: TRBD1; V gene: TRBV4-1; CDR3 length: 16; CDR3 DNA: TGCGCCAGCAGCCAAGAAACCAGGGGGCACACCGGGGAGCTGTTTTTT; CDR3 protein: CASSQETRGHTGELFF
J gene: TRBJ1-5; clone size: NA; D gene: TRBD1; V gene: TRBV5-1; CDR3 length: 15; CDR3 DNA: TGCGCCAGCAGCTTAGGGACAGGGGTTAATCAGCCCCAGCATTTT; CDR3 protein: CASSLGTGVNQPQHF
J gene: TRBJ2-1; clone size: NA; D gene: TRBD1; V gene: TRBV19; CDR3 length: 12; CDR3 DNA: TGTGCCAGTAGTTTGACAGGGGTTGAGCAGTTCTTC; CDR3 protein: CASSLTGVEQFF
J gene: TRBJ1-1; clone size: NA; D gene: TRBD1; V gene: TRBV19; CDR3 length: 16; CDR3 DNA: TGTGCCAGTAGTATAGGTGGGACAGGGACGAACACTGAAGCTTTCTTT; CDR3 protein: CASSIGGTGTNTEAFF
J gene: TRBJ2-5; clone size: NA; D gene: NA; V gene: TRBV19; CDR3 length: 15; CDR3 DNA: TGTGCCAGCATTCAGCGGGACAGGTCGAGAGAGACCCAGTACTTC; CDR3 protein: CASIQRDRSRETQYF
J gene: TRBJ2-7; clone size: NA; D gene: NA; V gene: TRBV9; CDR3 length: 14; CDR3 DNA: TGTGCCAGCAGCGTCGAGGACACAGCCTACGAGCAGTACTTC; CDR3 protein: CASSVEDTAYEQYF
J gene: TRBJ2-7; clone size: NA; D gene: TRBD2; V gene: TRBV9; CDR3 length: 15; CDR3 DNA: TGTGCCAGCAGCTTCGGGACTAGCGGCTCCTACGAGCAGTACTTC; CDR3 protein: CASSFGTSGSYEQYF
J gene: TRBJ2-7; clone size: NA; D gene: NA; V gene: TRBV27; CDR3 length: 15; CDR3 DNA: TGTGCCAGCAGTTTTCGGCAGACCGGATCCTACGAGCAGTACTTC; CDR3 protein: CASSFRQTGSYEQYF
J gene: TRBJ2-7; clone size: NA; D gene: TRBD2; V gene: TRBV18; CDR3 length: 14; CDR3 DNA: TGTGCCAGCACGGGACTAGCGGAATCCTACGAGCAGTACTTC; CDR3 protein: CASTGLAESYEQYF
J gene: TRBJ1-1; clone size: NA; D gene: TRBD1; V gene: TRBV5-1; CDR3 length: 13; CDR3 DNA: TGCGCCAGCAGCACGACAGGGGGTACTGAAGCTTTCTTT; CDR3 protein: CASSTTGGTEAFF
J gene: TRBJ1-2; clone size: NA; D gene: NA; V gene: TRBV6-6; CDR3 length: 14; CDR3 DNA: TGTGCCAGCAGTGGAAATCGGGACAACTATGGCTACACCTTC; CDR3 protein: CASSGNRDNYGYTF
J gene: TRBJ1-1; clone size: NA; D gene: TRBD1; V gene: TRBV2; CDR3 length: 17; CDR3 DNA: TGTGCCAGCGAAGCCTCGGGACTTCCCCGCAGGGGGTTGTTTGCTTTCTTT; CDR3 protein: CASEASGLPRRGLFAFF
J gene: TRBJ2-1; clone size: NA; D gene: NA; V gene: TRBV7-9; CDR3 length: 15; CDR3 DNA: TGTGCCAGCAGCTTAGCGGTCCAAAAGTACAATGAGCAGTTCTTC; CDR3 protein: CASSLAVQKYNEQFF
J gene: TRBJ2-2; clone size: few; D gene: TRBD1; V gene: TRBV10-1; CDR3 length: 16; CDR3 DNA: TGCGCCAGCAGTGATAGGGACAGGGCAAACACCGGGGAGCTGTTTTTT; CDR3 protein: CASSDRDRANTGELFF
J gene: TRBJ1-2; clone size: NA; D gene: NA; V gene: TRBV4-1; CDR3 length: 15; CDR3 DNA: TGCGCCAGCAGCCAGCCCCCAACGGGACCAGCTGGCTACACCTTC; CDR3 protein: CASSQPPTGPAGYTF
J gene: TRBJ2-7; clone size: NA; D gene: TRBD2; V gene: TRBV6-6; CDR3 length: 16; CDR3 DNA: TGTGCCAGCAGTTACTCGAGGGTAGCGGGAGGGTCTCTGCAGTACTTC; CDR3 protein: CASSYSRVAGGSLQYF
J gene: TRBJ2-7; clone size: NA; D gene: TRBD2; V gene: TRBV28; CDR3 length: 15; CDR3 DNA: TGTGCCAGCAGGCCAGGGACTAGGGTTCAGCGAGAGCAGTACTTC; CDR3 protein: CASRPGTRVQREQYF
J gene: TRBJ1-2; clone size: NA; D gene: TRBD1; V gene: TRBV29-1; CDR3 length: 16; CDR3 DNA: TGCAGCGTTGTGTTGGGGACAGGGACGTTGAACTATGGCTACACCTTC; CDR3 protein: CSVVLGTGTLNYGYTF
J gene: TRBJ2-7; clone size: NA; D gene: NA; V gene: TRBV19; CDR3 length: 14; CDR3 DNA: TGTGCCAGTAGACCAAGCGATAGCTCCTACGAGCAGTACTTC; CDR3 protein: CASRPSDSSYEQYF
J gene: TRBJ2-7; clone size: once; D gene: NA; V gene: TRBV6-6; CDR3 length: 14; CDR3 DNA: TGTGCCAGCAGGGGTACGGGGCCCGGGTACGAGCAGTACTTC; CDR3 protein: CASRGTGPGYEQYF
J gene: TRBJ2-1; clone size: once; D gene: NA; V gene: TRBV6-5; CDR3 length: 15; CDR3 DNA: TGTGCCAGCAGTTACAACCTACAGGGTTGGAATGAGCAGTTCTTC; CDR3 protein: CASSYNLQGWNEQFF
J gene: TRBJ2-7; clone size: NA; D gene: TRBD2; V gene: TRBV7-6; CDR3 length: 14; CDR3 DNA: TGTGCCAGCAGCTCATGGCGGGAGGGCCACGAGCAGTACTTC; CDR3 protein: CASSSWREGHEQYF
J gene: TRBJ1-1; clone size: once; D gene: TRBD1; V gene: TRBV2; CDR3 length: 14; CDR3 DNA: TGTGCCAGCACAATTTCGCAGGGGGGAACTGAAGCTTTCTTT; CDR3 protein: CASTISQGGTEAFF
J gene: TRBJ2-7; clone size: NA; D gene: TRBD1; V gene: TRBV6-4; CDR3 length: 17; CDR3 DNA: TGTGCCAGCAGTCCCGACCCGTCGGGACAGGGGACTTACGAGCAGTACTTC; CDR3 protein: CASSPDPSGQGTYEQYF
J gene: TRBJ2-3; clone size: NA; D gene: TRBD2; V gene: TRBV5-4; CDR3 length: 16; CDR3 DNA: TGTGCCAGCAGCTTGGGACTAGCGGGAGAGACAGATACGCAGTATTTT; CDR3 protein: CASSLGLAGETDTQYF
J gene: TRBJ2-4; clone size: NA; D gene: TRBD1; V gene: TRBV9; CDR3 length: 13; CDR3 DNA: TGTGCCAGCAGGGGACAGGGGGAAAACATTCAGTACTTC; CDR3 protein: CASRGQGENIQYF
J gene: TRBJ1-1; clone size: NA; D gene: TRBD1; V gene: TRBV30; CDR3 length: 23; CDR3 DNA: TGTGCCTGGACTGCCCGGGACAGGAGATCTCCTGAACACTTTTCCGGTCGGGACACTGAAGCTTTCTTT; CDR3 protein: CAWTARDRRSPEHFSGRDTEAFF
J gene: TRBJ2-2; clone size: NA; D gene: TRBD2; V gene: TRBV18; CDR3 length: 15; CDR3 DNA: TGTGCCAGCTCATCGGGACTAGCGGAGGCCGGGGAGCTGTTTTTT; CDR3 protein: CASSSGLAEAGELFF
J gene: TRBJ2-7; clone size: NA; D gene: TRBD2; V gene: TRBV6-5; CDR3 length: 16; CDR3 DNA: TGTGCCAGCAGTTCCACGCTAGCGGGAGGGCCCTACGAGCAGTACTTC; CDR3 protein: CASSSTLAGGPYEQYF
J gene: TRBJ1-2; clone size: NA; D gene: NA; V gene: TRBV28; CDR3 length: 14; CDR3 DNA: TGTGCCAGCAATTTGGGCATTCTATGGTATGGCTACACCTTC; CDR3 protein: CASNLGILWYGYTF
J gene: TRBJ1-1; clone size: once; D gene: TRBD1; V gene: TRBV5-1; CDR3 length: 13; CDR3 DNA: TGCGCCAGCAGCACCGGACAGGACAAAGAAGCTTTCTTT; CDR3 protein: CASSTGQDKEAFF
J gene: TRBJ2-7; clone size: once; D gene: NA; V gene: TRBV19; CDR3 length: 14; CDR3 DNA: TGTGCCAGTAGTCCCGAGCGGGTCCAATACGAGCAGTACTTC; CDR3 protein: CASSPERVQYEQYF
J gene: TRBJ2-7; clone size: NA; D gene: NA; V gene: TRBV28; CDR3 length: 13; CDR3 DNA: TGTGCCAGCAGTTTACCTGCTCCCTACGAGCAGTACTTC; CDR3 protein: CASSLPAPYEQYF
J gene: TRBJ2-1; clone size: NA; D gene: NA; V gene: TRBV5-1; CDR3 length: 15; CDR3 DNA: TGCGCCAGCAGCTTGGTGGCTCAAACCTACAATGAGCAGTTCTTC; CDR3 protein: CASSLVAQTYNEQFF
J gene: TRBJ1-5; clone size: NA; D gene: NA; V gene: TRBV28; CDR3 length: 14; CDR3 DNA: TGTGCCAGCAGTCGTACCCTGATCAATCAGCCCCAGCATTTT; CDR3 protein: CASSRTLINQPQHF
J gene: TRBJ2-7; clone size: NA; D gene: NA; V gene: TRBV6-5; CDR3 length: 14; CDR3 DNA: TGTGCCAGCAGTTACTCGGGGGACTCCTACGAGCAGTACTTC; CDR3 protein: CASSYSGDSYEQYF
J gene: TRBJ2-3; clone size: NA; D gene: NA; V gene: TRBV7-9; CDR3 length: 15; CDR3 DNA: TGTGCCAGCAGCTTAGCGGGCCATGCGGAAGATACGCAGTATTTT; CDR3 protein: CASSLAGHAEDTQYF
J gene: TRBJ2-3; clone size: NA; D gene: NA; V gene: TRBV7-9; CDR3 length: 14; CDR3 DNA: TGTGCCAGCAGCCAGGGCCGGCAGTCAGATACGCAGTATTTT; CDR3 protein: CASSQGRQSDTQYF
J gene: TRBJ2-2; clone size: NA; D gene: TRBD2; V gene: TRBV2; CDR3 length: 15; CDR3 DNA: TGTGCCAGCAGTTTACAGCGGGAGGGCACCGGGGAGCTGTTTTTT; CDR3 protein: CASSLQREGTGELFF
J gene: TRBJ2-7; clone size: NA; D gene: NA; V gene: TRBV10-3; CDR3 length: 13; CDR3 DNA: TGTGCCATCAGTGAGTCGGGTGTCGACGAGCAGTACTTC; CDR3 protein: CAISESGVDEQYF
J gene: TRBJ2-7; clone size: once; D gene: TRBD1; V gene: TRBV29-1; CDR3 length: 13; CDR3 DNA: TGCAGCGCTCTTGGACAGGGCAATATCAAGCAGTACTTC; CDR3 protein: CSALGQGNIKQYF
J gene: TRBJ2-2; clone size: NA; D gene: TRBD2; V gene: TRBV6-5; CDR3 length: 12; CDR3 DNA: TGTGCCACCCGCCGGGAGGCCGGGGAGCTGTTTTTT; CDR3 protein: CATRREAGELFF
J gene: TRBJ2-3; clone size: NA; D gene: TRBD1; V gene: TRBV28; CDR3 length: 13; CDR3 DNA: TGTGCCAGCGACAGGGGGCGCGCAGATACGCAGTATTTT; CDR3 protein: CASDRGRADTQYF
J gene: TRBJ1-3; clone size: NA; D gene: NA; V gene: TRBV28; CDR3 length: 14; CDR3 DNA: TGTGCCGTTGAAAGGTCTGACTCTGGAAACACCATATATTTT; CDR3 protein: CAVERSDSGNTIYF
J gene: TRBJ2-1; clone size: once; D gene: NA; V gene: TRBV28; CDR3 length: 14; CDR3 DNA: TGTGCCAGCCCCAGGGGGGCGGGTCCAGATGAGCAGTTCTTC; CDR3 protein: CASPRGAGPDEQFF
J gene: TRBJ2-7; clone size: NA; D gene: TRBD2; V gene: TRBV4-1; CDR3 length: 15; CDR3 DNA: TGCGCCAGCAGCCAAGGACTAGCGGGATTCTACGAGCAGTACTTC; CDR3 protein: CASSQGLAGFYEQYF
J gene: TRBJ2-7; clone size: NA; D gene: NA; V gene: TRBV28; CDR3 length: 14; CDR3 DNA: TGTGCCAGCAGTTTAGTTCGGGGGCCGTACGAGCAGTACTTC; CDR3 protein: CASSLVRGPYEQYF
J gene: TRBJ2-7; clone size: once; D gene: NA; V gene: TRBV14; CDR3 length: 15; CDR3 DNA: TGTGCCAGCAGCCAAGAGGCAGTGCGGACCTACGAGCAGTACTTC; CDR3 protein: CASSQEAVRTYEQYF
J gene: TRBJ2-7; clone size: once; D gene: NA; V gene: TRBV7-9; CDR3 length: 12; CDR3 DNA: TGTGCCAGCAGCTTGTCTGGAGCCGAGCAGTACTTC; CDR3 protein: CASSLSGAEQYF
J gene: TRBJ2-1; clone size: NA; D gene: NA; V gene: TRBV6-1; CDR3 length: 14; CDR3 DNA: TGTGCCAGCAGTGAGCCCGGGGCATCCTTGGAGCAGTTCTTC; CDR3 protein: CASSEPGASLEQFF
J gene: TRBJ2-7; clone size: NA; D gene: TRBD2; V gene: TRBV28; CDR3 length: 14; CDR3 DNA: TGTGCCAGCACCAGACTAGCGGGAGGGTACGAGCAGTACTTC; CDR3 protein: CASTRLAGGYEQYF